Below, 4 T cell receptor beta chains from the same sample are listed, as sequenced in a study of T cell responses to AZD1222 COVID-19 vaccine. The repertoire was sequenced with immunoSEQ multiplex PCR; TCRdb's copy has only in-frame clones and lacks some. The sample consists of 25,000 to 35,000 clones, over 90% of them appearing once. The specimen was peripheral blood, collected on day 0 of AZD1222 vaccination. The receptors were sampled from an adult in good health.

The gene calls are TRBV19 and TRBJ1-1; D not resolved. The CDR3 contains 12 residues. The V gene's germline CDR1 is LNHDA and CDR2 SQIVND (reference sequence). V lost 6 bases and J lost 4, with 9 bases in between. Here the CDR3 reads CASSHAPTEAFF. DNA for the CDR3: TGTGCCAGTAGCCACGCGCCCACTGAAGCTTTCTTT.

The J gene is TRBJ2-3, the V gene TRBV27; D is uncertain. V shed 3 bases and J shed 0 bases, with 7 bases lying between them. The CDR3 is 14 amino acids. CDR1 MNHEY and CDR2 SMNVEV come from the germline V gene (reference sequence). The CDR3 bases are TGTGCCAGCAGTTTTACTTCTAGCACAGATACGCAGTATTTT. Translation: CASSFTSSTDTQYF.

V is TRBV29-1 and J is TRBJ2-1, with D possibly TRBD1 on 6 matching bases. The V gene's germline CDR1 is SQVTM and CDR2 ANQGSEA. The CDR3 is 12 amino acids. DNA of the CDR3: TGCAGTGACAGGAGCTCCTACAATGAGCAGTTCTTC. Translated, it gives CSDRSSYNEQFF.

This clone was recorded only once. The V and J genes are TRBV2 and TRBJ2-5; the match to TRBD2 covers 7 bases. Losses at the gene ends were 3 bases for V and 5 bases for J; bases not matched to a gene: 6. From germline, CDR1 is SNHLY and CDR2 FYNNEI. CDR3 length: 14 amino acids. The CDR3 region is CASSERGMMETQYF. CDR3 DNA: TGTGCCAGCAGTGAGCGGGGGATGATGGAGACCCAGTACTTC.